This T cell receptor beta chain originates from a study of cytomegalovirus exposure and HLA in healthy donors. Study-level points and caveats: The study labeled fewer than 200 TCR beta chains cytomegalovirus-associated.

The primer mix had 60 Vbeta and 13 Jbeta primers. This table comes from immunoSEQ multiplex PCR, and its TCRdb copy is limited to in-frame clones, with some not included. The sample records 200,000 to 250,000 clones, about 83% being singletons. This CDR3 region has 17 residues. Trimming stripped 4 bases from V and 0 bases from J, with 18 bases between. Germline V lookup: CDR1 SGHDT, CDR2 YYEEEE. Notes on this clone: Antigen specificity is unknown.

The genes are TRBV5-6 and TRBJ2-3, with unresolved D. This sequence was found in a girl aged 5-17 years in good health and CMV-seronegative. The sample taken for sequencing was PBMCs. For the CDR3, the DNA is TGTGCCAGCAGCCTAAAAATCCACCCCCTAAGCACAGATACGCAGTATTTT. It is translated as CASSLKIHPLSTDTQYF.